These T cell receptor beta chains were read from a single sample in a study of blood T cell repertoires in COVID-19. Assay used: immunoSEQ multiplex PCR; TCRdb lists only in-frame clones, some missing. The sample carries over 150,000 clones, 70% to 85% recorded once. Material: PBMCs or T cells enriched from blood (not recorded which). These receptors were obtained from a woman between 25 and 40 years old who had recovered from COVID-19. CDR3s include the opening cysteine and the closing phenylalanine or tryptophan. D genes are given only for firm matches. Where a row states a size, it is once, few, many or the class of an expanded clone; other rows omit it.

clone_size	v_call	j_call	d_call	cdr3_aa	cdr3_nt
NA	TRBV28	TRBJ2-1	TRBD2	CASSFPTSANNEQFF	TGTGCCAGCAGTTTTCCGACTAGCGCTAACAATGAGCAGTTCTTC
NA	TRBV6-1	TRBJ1-1	TRBD1	CASSARQGSTEAFF	TGTGCCAGCAGTGCCCGACAGGGGAGCACTGAAGCTTTCTTT
NA	TRBV5-1	TRBJ2-4	TRBD1	CASKPLYRGLAKNIQYF	TGCGCCAGCAAACCGCTTTACAGGGGGCTAGCCAAAAACATTCAGTACTTC
NA	TRBV28	TRBJ2-2	TRBD2	CASSLKREAGTGELFF	TGTGCCAGCAGTTTAAAGCGGGAGGCCGGCACCGGGGAGCTGTTTTTT
NA	TRBV19	TRBJ1-2	NA	CASSILESSANYGYTF	TGTGCCAGTAGTATTTTGGAGTCCTCAGCTAACTATGGCTACACCTTC
NA	TRBV3-1/TRBV3-2	TRBJ1-1	NA	CASSRWTDTEAFF	TGTGCCAGCAGCCGCTGGACAGACACTGAAGCTTTCTTT
NA	TRBV7-6	TRBJ2-1	NA	CASSLVSTEQFF	TGTGCCAGCAGCTTAGTTTCAACAGAGCAGTTCTTC
once	TRBV7-2	TRBJ2-6	NA	CASSPGGSGANVLTF	TGTGCCAGCAGCCCCGGTGGCTCTGGGGCCAACGTCCTGACTTTC
NA	TRBV9	TRBJ1-6	TRBD1	CASSITGQTENSPLHF	TGTGCCAGCAGCATTACGGGACAGACCGAAAATTCACCCCTCCACTTT
once	TRBV27	TRBJ1-2	NA	CASSSQNLQGGYTF	TGTGCCAGCAGTTCCCAGAACCTCCAGGGTGGCTACACCTTC
NA	TRBV5-1	TRBJ2-5	NA	CASSSTAGTQYF	TGCGCCAGCAGTTCAACAGCAGGGACCCAGTACTTC
NA	TRBV6-6	TRBJ1-5	NA	CASSLPGGSGVQPQHF	TGTGCCAGCAGTCTCCCTGGAGGATCAGGGGTCCAGCCCCAGCATTTT
NA	TRBV7-2	TRBJ2-5	NA	CASSFQQGPETQYF	TGTGCCAGCAGCTTCCAACAGGGACCGGAGACCCAGTACTTC
NA	TRBV5-8	TRBJ1-2	TRBD1	CASSSRDRGAYGYTF	TGTGCCAGCAGTTCACGGGACAGGGGGGCCTATGGCTACACCTTC
NA	TRBV28	TRBJ2-3	NA	CASSLWGGDLDTQYF	TGTGCCAGCAGTTTATGGGGTGGAGATCTGGATACGCAGTATTTT
NA	TRBV5-1	TRBJ2-3	NA	CASSLQPRTSTDTQYF	TGCGCCAGCAGCTTGCAACCTAGAACTAGCACAGATACGCAGTATTTT
NA	TRBV30	TRBJ1-5	NA	CAWSGGNQPQHF	TGTGCCTGGAGCGGGGGAAATCAGCCCCAGCATTTT
NA	TRBV29-1	TRBJ1-2	TRBD1	CSVEDGTDYGYTF	TGCAGCGTTGAGGACGGGACAGACTATGGCTACACCTTC
NA	TRBV19	TRBJ1-1	TRBD1	CASSIQDRGPNTEAFF	TGTGCCAGTAGTATACAAGACAGGGGACCGAACACTGAAGCTTTCTTT
NA	TRBV18	TRBJ1-5	NA	CASSPLGSNQPQHF	TGTGCCAGCTCACCCCTAGGATCAAATCAGCCCCAGCATTTT
NA	TRBV9	TRBJ2-1	TRBD1	CASSVEGGAYNEQFF	TGTGCCAGCAGCGTAGAAGGGGGCGCCTACAATGAGCAGTTCTTC
NA	TRBV6-1	TRBJ2-7	TRBD1	CASSEAADRAEQYF	TGTGCCAGCAGTGAAGCCGCTGACAGGGCCGAGCAGTACTTC
few	TRBV6-1	TRBJ2-4	NA	CASSEGQTSRIQYF	TGTGCCAGCAGTGAAGGACAGACGAGTCGCATTCAGTACTTC
NA	TRBV5-6	TRBJ2-3	NA	CASRRTGPRRDTQYF	TGTGCCAGCAGACGTACAGGGCCCCGGCGTGATACGCAGTATTTT
few	TRBV7-9	TRBJ2-7	TRBD1	CASRPTGREQYF	TGTGCCAGCAGACCGACAGGGCGCGAGCAGTACTTC
NA	TRBV28	TRBJ2-7	NA	CASSTTGNSYEQYF	TGTGCCAGCAGTACAACAGGGAACTCCTACGAGCAGTACTTC
NA	TRBV28	TRBJ1-3	TRBD1	CASTTPRGRSSGNTIYF	TGTGCCAGCACCACTCCGAGGGGGCGGAGCTCTGGAAACACCATATATTTT
NA	TRBV7-6	TRBJ2-4	NA	CASSSWGTENIQYF	TGTGCCAGCAGCTCCTGGGGCACAGAAAACATTCAGTACTTC
NA	TRBV29-1	TRBJ2-7	NA	CSARQRGEQYF	TGCAGCGCCAGACAGCGCGGCGAGCAGTACTTC
NA	TRBV5-6	TRBJ1-1	NA	CASSWETRTNTEAFF	TGTGCCAGCAGCTGGGAGACACGAACTAACACTGAAGCTTTCTTT
NA	TRBV28	TRBJ2-5	NA	CASSLRRATETQYF	TGTGCCAGCAGTTTACGGAGGGCGACGGAGACCCAGTACTTC
NA	TRBV12-2	TRBJ1-2	NA	CASPSGGDYGYTF	TGTGCAAGTCCTTCGGGGGGTGACTATGGCTACACCTTC
NA	TRBV5-1	TRBJ2-3	NA	CASSSRVDTDTQYF	TGCGCCAGCAGCTCCAGGGTCGACACAGATACGCAGTATTTT